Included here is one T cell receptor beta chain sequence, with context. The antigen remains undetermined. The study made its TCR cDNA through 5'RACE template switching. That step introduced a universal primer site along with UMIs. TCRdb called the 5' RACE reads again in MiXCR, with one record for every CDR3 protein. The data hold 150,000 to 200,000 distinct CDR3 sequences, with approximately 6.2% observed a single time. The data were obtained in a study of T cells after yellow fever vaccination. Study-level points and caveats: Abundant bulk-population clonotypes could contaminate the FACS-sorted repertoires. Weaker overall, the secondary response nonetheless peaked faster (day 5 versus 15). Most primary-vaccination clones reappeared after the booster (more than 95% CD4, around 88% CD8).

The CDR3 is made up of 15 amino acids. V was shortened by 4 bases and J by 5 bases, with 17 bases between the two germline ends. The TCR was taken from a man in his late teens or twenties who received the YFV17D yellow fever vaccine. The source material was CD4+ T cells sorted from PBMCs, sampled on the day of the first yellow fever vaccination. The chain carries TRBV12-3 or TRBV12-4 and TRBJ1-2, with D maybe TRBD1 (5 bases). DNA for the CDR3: TGTGCCAGCAGTTCGGAGGGGACTCCGGTGTATGGCTACACCTTC. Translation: CASSSEGTPVYGYTF.